A selection of T cell receptor beta chains follows, all from one sample in a study of T-cell memory formation after mild COVID-19. TCRdb passed the 5' RACE reads through MiXCR, listing each CDR3 protein once. The sample has around 450,000 distinct CDR3 sequences; about 20% are singletons. Sequencing used PBMCs or a T cell subset sorted from them (not recorded which). These receptors all come from an adult woman who had mild COVID-19 (a few samples of this study predate the infection). Cell type and time point are not known. Both conserved end residues are trimmed from each CDR3. The order of the fields is CDR3 length, J gene, V gene, CDR3 protein.

12,TRBJ2-7,TRBV6-5,ASTRQGGPYEQY
10,TRBJ1-1,TRBV7-9,ATQLMGTEAF
19,TRBJ2-3,TRBV5-5,ASIPPPGLAGPRRGTDTQY
14,TRBJ2-1,TRBV24-1,ATSDWGQGVLYEQF
14,TRBJ2-1,TRBV5-5,ASSPIVAGGWDEQF
12,TRBJ2-3,TRBV9,ASSVGGARDTQY
11,TRBJ2-7,TRBV19,ASSNRGVYEQY
10,TRBJ2-2,TRBV25-1,ASTIDTGELF
18,TRBJ2-1,TRBV27,ASSPRGNNGRAFSSNEQF
14,TRBJ1-2,TRBV4-1,ASSHPQQGANYGYT
13,TRBJ2-7,TRBV29-1,SVVGRTAARDEQY
15,TRBJ2-3,TRBV13,ASSSRLAGEGTDTQY
14,TRBJ1-5,TRBV15,ATSRDRDGNNQPQH
11,TRBJ1-4,TRBV6-5,ASSFQAYEKLF
13,TRBJ2-1,TRBV19,ASSIVWTGSDEQF
13,TRBJ2-7,TRBV7-6,ASSLGQGLWYEQY
13,TRBJ2-3,TRBV5-1,ASSSGGAVMDTQY
11,TRBJ1-2,TRBV3-1,ASSQYQGDGYT
13,TRBJ1-4,TRBV3-1,ASSALPGTGEKLF
12,TRBJ1-1,TRBV5-1,ASSLDGGGTEAF
13,TRBJ2-5,TRBV12-3/TRBV12-4,ASTPTLAAQETQY
11,TRBJ1-2,TRBV4-1,ASGPSQGYGYT